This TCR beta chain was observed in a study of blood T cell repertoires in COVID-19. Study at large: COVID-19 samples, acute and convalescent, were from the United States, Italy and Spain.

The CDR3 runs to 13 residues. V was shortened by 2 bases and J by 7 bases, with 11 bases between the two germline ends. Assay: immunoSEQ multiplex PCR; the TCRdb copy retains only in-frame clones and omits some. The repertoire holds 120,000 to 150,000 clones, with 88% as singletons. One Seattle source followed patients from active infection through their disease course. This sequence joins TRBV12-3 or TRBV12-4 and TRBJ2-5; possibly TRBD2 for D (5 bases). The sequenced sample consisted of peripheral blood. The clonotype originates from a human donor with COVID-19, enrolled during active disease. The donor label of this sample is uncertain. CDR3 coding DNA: TGTGCCAGCAGTTTAAAAACCCGGGGGACCCAGTACTTC. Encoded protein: CASSLKTRGTQYF.